The clone carrying this TCR beta chain was counted a few times. Its antigen is still unknown. One entry per CDR3 protein, called by TCRdb with MiXCR from the reads. The sample records hundreds of thousands of distinct CDR3 sequences, approximately 40% being singletons. Germline loops: CDR1 SGHTA, CDR2 FQGNSA. The CDR3 loop spans 14 amino acids. The germline V and J ends were trimmed by 2 bases and 4 bases, with 8 bases remaining between them. These data belong to a study of T cell repertoires in cytomegalovirus infection. Overall study context: The authors used CMV epitopes that were HLA-C-restricted (recently identified) and HLA-B-restricted (well studied). CMV infection plus the matching HLA type was flagged by public TCR beta signatures.

This chain joins TRBV7-2 and TRBJ1-4; D call uncertain. The TCR originated in a human donor in good health (CMV status not recorded). Some clones in this sample may be carry-over from other donors' samples. The specimen was cultured PBMCs, collected from culture after CMV antigen stimulation. The CDR3 nucleotides read TGTGCCAGCAGCTTAAGCACGTATAATGAAAAACTGTTTTTT. Translated: CASSLSTYNEKLFF. Full variable domain (rest looked up from reference TRBV7-2 and TRBJ1-4): GAGVSQSPSNKVTEKGKDVELRCDPISGHTALYWYRQSLGQGLEFLIYFQGNSAPDKSGLPSDRFSAERTGGSVSTLTIQRTQQEDSAVYLCASSLSTYNEKLFFGSGTQLSVL.